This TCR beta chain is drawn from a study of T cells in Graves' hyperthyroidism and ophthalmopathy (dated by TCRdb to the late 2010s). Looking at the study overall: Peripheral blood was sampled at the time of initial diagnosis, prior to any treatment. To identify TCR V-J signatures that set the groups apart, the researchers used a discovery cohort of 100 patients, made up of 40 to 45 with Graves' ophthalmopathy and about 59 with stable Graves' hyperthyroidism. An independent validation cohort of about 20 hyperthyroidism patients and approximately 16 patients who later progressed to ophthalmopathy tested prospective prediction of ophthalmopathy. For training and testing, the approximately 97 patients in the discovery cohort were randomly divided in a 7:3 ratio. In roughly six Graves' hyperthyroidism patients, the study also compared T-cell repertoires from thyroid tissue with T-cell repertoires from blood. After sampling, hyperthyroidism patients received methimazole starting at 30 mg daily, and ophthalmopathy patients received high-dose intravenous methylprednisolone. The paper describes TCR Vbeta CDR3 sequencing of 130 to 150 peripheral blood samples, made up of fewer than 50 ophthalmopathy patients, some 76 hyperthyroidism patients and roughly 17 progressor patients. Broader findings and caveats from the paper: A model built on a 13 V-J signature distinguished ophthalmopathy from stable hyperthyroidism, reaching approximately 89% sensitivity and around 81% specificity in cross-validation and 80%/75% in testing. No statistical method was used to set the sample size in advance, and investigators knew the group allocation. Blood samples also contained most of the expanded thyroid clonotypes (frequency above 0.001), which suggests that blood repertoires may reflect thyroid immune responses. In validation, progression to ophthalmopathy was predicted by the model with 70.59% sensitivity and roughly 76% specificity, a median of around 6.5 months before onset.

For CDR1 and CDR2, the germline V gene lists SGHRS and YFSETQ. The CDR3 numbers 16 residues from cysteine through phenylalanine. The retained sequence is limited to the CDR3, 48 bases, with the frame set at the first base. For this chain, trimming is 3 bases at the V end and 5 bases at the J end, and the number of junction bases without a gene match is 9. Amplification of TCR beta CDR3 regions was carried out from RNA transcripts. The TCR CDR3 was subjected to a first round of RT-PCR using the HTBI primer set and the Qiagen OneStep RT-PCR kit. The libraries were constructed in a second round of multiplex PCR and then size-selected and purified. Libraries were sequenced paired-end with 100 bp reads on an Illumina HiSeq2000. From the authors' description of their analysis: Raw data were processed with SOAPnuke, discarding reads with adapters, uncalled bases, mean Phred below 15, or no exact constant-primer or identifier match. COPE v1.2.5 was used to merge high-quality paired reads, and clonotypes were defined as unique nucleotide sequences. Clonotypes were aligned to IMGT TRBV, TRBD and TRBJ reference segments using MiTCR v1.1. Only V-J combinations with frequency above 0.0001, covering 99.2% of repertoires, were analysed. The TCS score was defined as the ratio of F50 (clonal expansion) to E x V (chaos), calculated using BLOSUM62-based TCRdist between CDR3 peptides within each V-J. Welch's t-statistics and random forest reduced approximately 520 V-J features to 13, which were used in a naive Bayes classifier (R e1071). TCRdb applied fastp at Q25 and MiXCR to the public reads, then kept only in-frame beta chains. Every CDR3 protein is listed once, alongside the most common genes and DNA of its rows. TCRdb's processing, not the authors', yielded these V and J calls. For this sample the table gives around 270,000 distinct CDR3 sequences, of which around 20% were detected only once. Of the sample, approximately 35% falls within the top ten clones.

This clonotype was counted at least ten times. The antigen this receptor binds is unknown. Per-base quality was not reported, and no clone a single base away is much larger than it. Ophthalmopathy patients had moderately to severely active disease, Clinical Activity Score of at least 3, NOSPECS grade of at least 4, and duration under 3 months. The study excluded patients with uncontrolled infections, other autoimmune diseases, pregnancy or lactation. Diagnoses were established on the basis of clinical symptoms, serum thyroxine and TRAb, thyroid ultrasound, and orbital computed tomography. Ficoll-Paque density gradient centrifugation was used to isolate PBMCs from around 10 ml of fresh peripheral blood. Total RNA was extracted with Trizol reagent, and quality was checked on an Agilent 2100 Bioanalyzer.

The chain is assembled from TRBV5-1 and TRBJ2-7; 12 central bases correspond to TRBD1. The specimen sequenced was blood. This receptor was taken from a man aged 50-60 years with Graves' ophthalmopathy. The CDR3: CASSSAGTGGRNEQYF. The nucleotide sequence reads TGCGCCAGCAGCTCCGCAGGGACAGGGGGCCGGAACGAGCAGTACTTC. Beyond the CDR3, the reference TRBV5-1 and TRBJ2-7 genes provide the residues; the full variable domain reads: KAGVTQTPRYLIKTRGQQVTLSCSPISGHRSVSWYQQTPGQGLQFLFEYFSETQRNKGNFPGRFSGRQFSNSRSEMNVSTLELGDSALYLCASSSAGTGGRNEQYFGPGTRLTVT.